This is a list of T cell receptor beta chains from one sample in a study of blood T cell repertoires in COVID-19. Repertoires were generated with immunoSEQ multiplex PCR, while TCRdb's copy carries only in-frame clones and drops some. Of 120,000 to 150,000 clones in the sample, more than 75% were seen once. The sample comprised peripheral blood. These TCRs come from an elderly man with acute or convalescent COVID-19. CDR3s include the opening cysteine and the closing phenylalanine or tryptophan. D genes are given only for firm matches. Clone size, where shown, is once, few, many, or a class for clones that have expanded.

length	size	V	D	J	DNA	CDR3
12	-	TRBV3-1/TRBV3-2	-	TRBJ2-4	TGTGCCAGCAGCCCCTCCAAAAACATTCAGTACTTC	CASSPSKNIQYF
16	-	TRBV3-1/TRBV3-2	-	TRBJ1-5	TGTGCCAGCAGCCCTCCTACGGGCGGGGGCTCCCAGCCCCAGCATTTT	CASSPPTGGGSQPQHF
14	-	TRBV6-5	-	TRBJ2-2	TGTGCCAGCAGTATTCCGGGGAACACCGGGGAGCTGTTTTTT	CASSIPGNTGELFF
11	-	TRBV25-1	-	TRBJ2-1	TGTGCCAGCACCCTATACAATGAGCAGTTCTTC	CASTLYNEQFF
15	-	TRBV3-1/TRBV3-2	-	TRBJ1-6	TGTGCCAGCAGCCAAGACGGGAATAATAATTCACCCCTCCACTTT	CASSQDGNNNSPLHF
14	-	TRBV6-1	TRBD2	TRBJ2-7	TGTGCCAGCAGTGAATTTGGCGGGAGTTACGAGCAGTACTTC	CASSEFGGSYEQYF
16	once	TRBV5-4	-	TRBJ2-2	TGTGCCAGCAGCTTGGAGACGGGGGCGAACACCGGGGAGCTGTTTTTT	CASSLETGANTGELFF
13	-	TRBV6-5	TRBD1	TRBJ1-1	TGTGCCAGCAGGACAGGGGCTGTCACTGAAGCTTTCTTT	CASRTGAVTEAFF
16	-	TRBV7-8	TRBD1	TRBJ1-5	TGTGCCAGCAGCCGTACCGGGACAGGGGTCAATCAGCCCCAGCATTTT	CASSRTGTGVNQPQHF
18	few	TRBV30	TRBD1	TRBJ1-6	TGTGCCTGGAGTCCCTCCTGGTCCGGGACAGCCGCTAATTCACCCCTCCACTTT	CAWSPSWSGTAANSPLHF
15	-	TRBV28	-	TRBJ2-7	TGTGCCAGCACCAACGACAGGCCCAGGGGATACGAGCAGTACTTC	CASTNDRPRGYEQYF